The rows below give T cell receptor beta chains drawn from one sample of a study of shared clonotypes between healthy human individuals. Profiling relied on immunoSEQ multiplex PCR, and the TCRdb table lists in-frame clones only, not all of them. The sample records under 850,000 clones, almost 95% being singletons. The sequencing input was naive CD8+ T cells sorted from blood. The receptors stem from a man between 25 and 39 years old in good health. Each CDR3 is given with its conserved first and last residue. D genes are given only for firm matches. Clone size is given for some rows only: seen once, a few or many times, or a class if the clone is expanded.

J gene: TRBJ2-7; D gene: TRBD1; V gene: TRBV18; clone size: NA; CDR3 protein: CASSPGTGGAYEQYF; CDR3 DNA: TGTGCCAGCTCACCAGGGACAGGGGGCGCGTACGAGCAGTACTTC
J gene: TRBJ2-7; D gene: NA; V gene: TRBV2; clone size: NA; CDR3 protein: CAYTGTLNFYEQYF; CDR3 DNA: TGTGCCTACACCGGGACACTTAATTTCTACGAGCAGTACTTC
J gene: TRBJ2-7; D gene: NA; V gene: TRBV27; clone size: NA; CDR3 protein: CASSDIGSEQYF; CDR3 DNA: TGTGCCAGCAGTGACATAGGGAGCGAGCAGTACTTC
J gene: TRBJ2-1; D gene: TRBD1; V gene: TRBV7-9; clone size: NA; CDR3 protein: CASSRRDRGVYEQFF; CDR3 DNA: TGTGCCAGCAGCCGCCGGGACAGGGGCGTCTATGAGCAGTTCTTC
J gene: TRBJ2-7; D gene: NA; V gene: TRBV4-1; clone size: NA; CDR3 protein: CASSQEYRDEQYF; CDR3 DNA: TGCGCCAGCAGCCAAGAGTATCGGGATGAGCAGTACTTC
J gene: TRBJ2-1; D gene: NA; V gene: TRBV2; clone size: NA; CDR3 protein: CATQGRYNEQFF; CDR3 DNA: TGTGCCACTCAGGGGCGATACAATGAGCAGTTCTTC
J gene: TRBJ2-7; D gene: TRBD2; V gene: TRBV7-9; clone size: NA; CDR3 protein: CASSSWTSGYLSSYEQYF; CDR3 DNA: TGTGCCAGCAGCTCGTGGACTAGCGGGTACCTTAGCTCCTACGAGCAGTACTTC
J gene: TRBJ2-3; D gene: TRBD1; V gene: TRBV7-9; clone size: NA; CDR3 protein: CASSLPGQGWDTQYF; CDR3 DNA: TGTGCCAGCAGCCTACCGGGACAGGGATGGGATACGCAGTATTTT
J gene: TRBJ2-3; D gene: TRBD2; V gene: TRBV6-1; clone size: NA; CDR3 protein: CASSEWPPAGGLTDTQYF; CDR3 DNA: TGTGCCAGCAGTGAATGGCCCCCGGCGGGGGGTCTCACAGATACGCAGTATTTT
J gene: TRBJ2-1; D gene: NA; V gene: TRBV6-1; clone size: NA; CDR3 protein: CASSETGVGLDNEQFF; CDR3 DNA: TGTGCCAGCAGTGAAACAGGTGTCGGGTTGGACAATGAGCAGTTCTTC
J gene: TRBJ2-5; D gene: TRBD1; V gene: TRBV5-6; clone size: NA; CDR3 protein: CASSPRTGFDQETQYF; CDR3 DNA: TGTGCCAGCAGCCCCCGGACAGGATTCGACCAAGAGACCCAGTACTTC
J gene: TRBJ1-4; D gene: NA; V gene: TRBV4-3; clone size: NA; CDR3 protein: CASSSGGGGQLFF; CDR3 DNA: TGCGCCAGCAGCTCTGGGGGCGGGGGTCAACTGTTTTTT
J gene: TRBJ2-1; D gene: NA; V gene: TRBV15; clone size: NA; CDR3 protein: CATSGGHPTNSYNEQFF; CDR3 DNA: TGTGCCACCAGCGGAGGACATCCCACCAACTCGTACAATGAGCAGTTCTTC
J gene: TRBJ2-7; D gene: NA; V gene: TRBV7-9; clone size: NA; CDR3 protein: CASSGSGEQYF; CDR3 DNA: TGTGCCAGCAGTGGAAGCGGGGAGCAGTACTTC
J gene: TRBJ2-7; D gene: TRBD2; V gene: TRBV5-5; clone size: once; CDR3 protein: CASSLAAGGDYEQYF; CDR3 DNA: TGTGCCAGCAGCTTGGCCGCGGGAGGGGACTACGAGCAGTACTTC
J gene: TRBJ2-3; D gene: NA; V gene: TRBV28; clone size: NA; CDR3 protein: CASSLGEAGPTDTQYF; CDR3 DNA: TGTGCCAGCAGTTTGGGAGAAGCGGGCCCCACAGATACGCAGTATTTT
J gene: TRBJ2-7; D gene: NA; V gene: TRBV6-1; clone size: once; CDR3 protein: CASKVPGRTNEQYF; CDR3 DNA: TGTGCCAGCAAAGTTCCCGGGAGAACGAACGAGCAGTACTTC
J gene: TRBJ2-1; D gene: NA; V gene: TRBV10-3; clone size: NA; CDR3 protein: CAISGVMKNEQFF; CDR3 DNA: TGTGCCATCAGTGGCGTGATGAAGAATGAGCAGTTCTTC
J gene: TRBJ2-1; D gene: NA; V gene: TRBV7-3; clone size: NA; CDR3 protein: CASSFVRGKFNEQFF; CDR3 DNA: TGTGCCAGCAGCTTTGTCAGGGGAAAGTTCAATGAGCAGTTCTTC
J gene: TRBJ1-1; D gene: NA; V gene: TRBV30; clone size: NA; CDR3 protein: CAWGGAFF; CDR3 DNA: TGTGCCTGGGGTGGGGCTTTCTTT
J gene: TRBJ2-5; D gene: TRBD1; V gene: TRBV9; clone size: NA; CDR3 protein: CASSSWTGRQETQYF; CDR3 DNA: TGTGCCAGCAGCTCGTGGACAGGTCGACAAGAGACCCAGTACTTC
J gene: TRBJ2-7; D gene: NA; V gene: TRBV2; clone size: NA; CDR3 protein: CASMHRGLENYEQYF; CDR3 DNA: TGTGCCAGCATGCACCGAGGGCTGGAGAACTACGAGCAGTACTTC
J gene: TRBJ2-7; D gene: NA; V gene: TRBV5-5; clone size: NA; CDR3 protein: CASSPGAGDDEQYF; CDR3 DNA: TGTGCCAGCAGCCCGGGGGCAGGGGACGACGAGCAGTACTTC
J gene: TRBJ2-1; D gene: NA; V gene: TRBV7-9; clone size: NA; CDR3 protein: CASSPRAALGYNEQFF; CDR3 DNA: TGTGCCAGCAGCCCGCGGGCAGCCTTGGGGTACAATGAGCAGTTCTTC
J gene: TRBJ1-2; D gene: NA; V gene: TRBV7-9; clone size: NA; CDR3 protein: CASSLGPGIGDGYTF; CDR3 DNA: TGTGCCAGCAGCTTAGGGCCAGGGATAGGGGATGGCTACACCTTC
J gene: TRBJ2-3; D gene: NA; V gene: TRBV27; clone size: NA; CDR3 protein: CASSLVRETADTDTQYF; CDR3 DNA: TGTGCCAGCAGCTTGGTTCGGGAAACGGCGGACACAGATACGCAGTATTTT
J gene: TRBJ2-1; D gene: TRBD2; V gene: TRBV7-8; clone size: NA; CDR3 protein: CASSWSSGGAYNEQFF; CDR3 DNA: TGTGCCAGCAGCTGGTCTAGCGGGGGTGCCTACAATGAGCAGTTCTTC
J gene: TRBJ2-5; D gene: TRBD2; V gene: TRBV11-3; clone size: NA; CDR3 protein: CASTKTSAKETQYF; CDR3 DNA: TGTGCCAGCACCAAGACTAGCGCGAAAGAGACCCAGTACTTC
J gene: TRBJ2-7; D gene: NA; V gene: TRBV4-1; clone size: NA; CDR3 protein: CASSQVVSYEQYF; CDR3 DNA: TGCGCCAGCAGCCAAGTTGTATCCTACGAGCAGTACTTC
J gene: TRBJ1-4; D gene: TRBD1; V gene: TRBV11-2; clone size: NA; CDR3 protein: CASSTGTGRNEKLFF; CDR3 DNA: TGTGCCAGCAGCACGGGGACAGGGCGTAATGAAAAACTGTTTTTT
J gene: TRBJ2-1; D gene: NA; V gene: TRBV9; clone size: once; CDR3 protein: CASSVDATGWFNEQFF; CDR3 DNA: TGTGCCAGCAGCGTAGACGCAACAGGGTGGTTCAATGAGCAGTTCTTC
J gene: TRBJ1-4; D gene: NA; V gene: TRBV14; clone size: NA; CDR3 protein: CASSQGVFRTTNEKLFF; CDR3 DNA: TGTGCCAGCAGCCAAGGAGTATTCAGAACAACTAATGAAAAACTGTTTTTT
J gene: TRBJ2-1; D gene: NA; V gene: TRBV6-6; clone size: NA; CDR3 protein: CASSYSVGDEQFF; CDR3 DNA: TGTGCCAGCAGTTACTCGGTGGGGGATGAGCAGTTCTTC
J gene: TRBJ1-2; D gene: NA; V gene: TRBV27; clone size: NA; CDR3 protein: CASSHLIRDGYTF; CDR3 DNA: TGTGCCAGCAGCCACCTCATCCGGGATGGCTACACCTTC
J gene: TRBJ2-2; D gene: TRBD1; V gene: TRBV7-7; clone size: NA; CDR3 protein: CASSLGGTGDTGELFF; CDR3 DNA: TGTGCCAGCAGCTTAGGCGGGACAGGGGACACCGGGGAGCTGTTTTTT
J gene: TRBJ1-5; D gene: TRBD1; V gene: TRBV5-6; clone size: few; CDR3 protein: CASSSGQGNQPQHF; CDR3 DNA: TGTGCCAGCAGCTCGGGACAGGGCAATCAGCCCCAGCATTTT
J gene: TRBJ2-3; D gene: NA; V gene: TRBV28; clone size: NA; CDR3 protein: CASRLHLRTSTDTQYF; CDR3 DNA: TGTGCCAGCAGATTACACTTGCGGACTAGCACAGATACGCAGTATTTT
J gene: TRBJ2-7; D gene: NA; V gene: TRBV10-1; clone size: NA; CDR3 protein: CASSEGGPYEQYF; CDR3 DNA: TGCGCCAGCAGTGAGGGGGGTCCCTACGAGCAGTACTTC
J gene: TRBJ2-5; D gene: TRBD2; V gene: TRBV23-1; clone size: NA; CDR3 protein: CASSQWTSGSSETQYF; CDR3 DNA: TGCGCCAGCAGTCAGTGGACTAGCGGGAGCTCAGAGACCCAGTACTTC
J gene: TRBJ1-4; D gene: NA; V gene: TRBV27; clone size: NA; CDR3 protein: CASSSTKTDTNEKLFF; CDR3 DNA: TGTGCCAGCAGTTCCACGAAGACGGACACGAATGAAAAACTGTTTTTT
J gene: TRBJ1-2; D gene: NA; V gene: TRBV7-2; clone size: NA; CDR3 protein: CASSSTAFTRGYTF; CDR3 DNA: TGTGCCAGCAGCTCAACAGCTTTCACTAGGGGCTACACCTTC
J gene: TRBJ2-7; D gene: NA; V gene: TRBV29-1; clone size: NA; CDR3 protein: CSVATDSSYEQYF; CDR3 DNA: TGCAGCGTGGCGACGGACTCCTCGTATGAGCAGTACTTC
J gene: TRBJ2-7; D gene: NA; V gene: TRBV29-1; clone size: NA; CDR3 protein: CSAYYRAEQYF; CDR3 DNA: TGCAGCGCCTACTATAGGGCCGAGCAGTACTTC
J gene: TRBJ2-1; D gene: NA; V gene: TRBV29-1; clone size: NA; CDR3 protein: CSVYRVEQFF; CDR3 DNA: TGCAGCGTCTACAGGGTCGAGCAGTTCTTC
J gene: TRBJ2-1; D gene: NA; V gene: TRBV7-9; clone size: NA; CDR3 protein: CASSFRPNEQFF; CDR3 DNA: TGTGCCAGCAGCTTCCGACCAAATGAGCAGTTCTTC
J gene: TRBJ2-3; D gene: NA; V gene: TRBV7-9; clone size: NA; CDR3 protein: CASGGGVSVTDTQYF; CDR3 DNA: TGTGCCAGCGGAGGTGGCGTCTCCGTCACAGATACGCAGTATTTT
J gene: TRBJ2-1; D gene: TRBD2; V gene: TRBV11-2; clone size: NA; CDR3 protein: CASSPGTSGRYYNEQFF; CDR3 DNA: TGTGCCAGCAGCCCGGGGACTAGCGGGAGGTATTACAATGAGCAGTTCTTC
J gene: TRBJ1-1; D gene: NA; V gene: TRBV19; clone size: NA; CDR3 protein: CAGRKKGYTEAFF; CDR3 DNA: TGTGCCGGGCGGAAGAAAGGATACACTGAAGCTTTCTTT
J gene: TRBJ2-2; D gene: NA; V gene: TRBV28; clone size: NA; CDR3 protein: CASSLAGAGELFF; CDR3 DNA: TGTGCCAGCAGTTTGGCGGGCGCCGGGGAGCTGTTTTTT
J gene: TRBJ1-1; D gene: NA; V gene: TRBV18; clone size: NA; CDR3 protein: CASSGDDTEAFF; CDR3 DNA: TGTGCCAGCTCAGGGGACGACACTGAAGCTTTCTTT
J gene: TRBJ1-1; D gene: NA; V gene: TRBV27; clone size: NA; CDR3 protein: CASSLIMNTEAFF; CDR3 DNA: TGTGCCAGCAGTTTAATAATGAACACTGAAGCTTTCTTT
J gene: TRBJ2-1; D gene: NA; V gene: TRBV11-3; clone size: NA; CDR3 protein: CASSLRGGAGDEQFF; CDR3 DNA: TGTGCCAGCAGCTTGAGGGGGGGAGCGGGCGATGAGCAGTTCTTC
J gene: TRBJ2-3; D gene: NA; V gene: TRBV5-6; clone size: once; CDR3 protein: CASSLGYMTRTSSTDTQYF; CDR3 DNA: TGTGCCAGCAGCTTGGGATATATGACTAGGACTTCAAGCACAGATACGCAGTATTTT
J gene: TRBJ2-4; D gene: NA; V gene: TRBV7-9; clone size: NA; CDR3 protein: CASSSTPGLAKNIQYF; CDR3 DNA: TGTGCCAGCAGCTCAACCCCGGGTCTAGCCAAAAACATTCAGTACTTC
J gene: TRBJ2-1; D gene: TRBD1; V gene: TRBV7-9; clone size: NA; CDR3 protein: CASSTRRDRDNEQFF; CDR3 DNA: TGTGCCAGCAGCACCCGCCGGGACAGGGACAATGAGCAGTTCTTC
J gene: TRBJ2-3; D gene: TRBD2; V gene: TRBV11-2; clone size: NA; CDR3 protein: CASSLGESGSLPDTQYF; CDR3 DNA: TGTGCCAGCAGCTTAGGAGAGAGCGGGAGCCTCCCAGATACGCAGTATTTT
J gene: TRBJ2-3; D gene: NA; V gene: TRBV6-6; clone size: NA; CDR3 protein: CASSQEGDTQYF; CDR3 DNA: TGTGCCAGCAGCCAAGAAGGAGATACGCAGTATTTT
J gene: TRBJ2-3; D gene: NA; V gene: TRBV4-1; clone size: NA; CDR3 protein: CASSPVEGGLHSDTQYF; CDR3 DNA: TGCGCCAGCAGTCCTGTGGAGGGGGGACTACACTCGGATACGCAGTATTTT
J gene: TRBJ2-1; D gene: TRBD2; V gene: TRBV19; clone size: NA; CDR3 protein: CASSYIAGGLALNEQFF; CDR3 DNA: TGTGCCAGTAGTTATATAGCGGGAGGGTTGGCCCTCAATGAGCAGTTCTTC
J gene: TRBJ2-1; D gene: TRBD2; V gene: TRBV7-9; clone size: NA; CDR3 protein: CASSPELAQPHNEQFF; CDR3 DNA: TGTGCCAGCAGCCCCGAACTAGCGCAGCCTCACAATGAGCAGTTCTTC